This entry lists 14 T cell receptor beta chains sequenced from one sample in a study of control samples from healthy donors and cancer patients. Clones were read by immunoSEQ multiplex PCR, and TCRdb kept only the in-frame ones, dropping some. This sample carries around 130,000 clones, 80% to 95% of them seen once, and the ten largest clones take 2.5%. Material for sequencing was blood. Receptors were obtained from a man in his late teens or twenties in good health.

This chain joins TRBV24-1 and TRBJ2-6; D unresolved. Trimming pared 3 bases from V and 5 bases from J, leaving 13 bases between. Per the germline V gene, CDR1 is KGHDR and CDR2 is SFDVKD. This CDR3 comprises 16 residues. This chain's CDR3 is CATSDPASPRANVLTF. In nucleotides, the CDR3 is TGTGCCACCAGTGATCCCGCATCACCTCGGGCCAACGTCCTGACTTTC.

V and J are TRBV18 and TRBJ2-1; possible D gene TRBD1, 5 bases. Trimming pared 3 bases from V and 5 bases from J, leaving 8 bases between. The CDR3 length is 13 residues. CDR1 and CDR2 (germline): KGHSH, LQKENI. This CDR3 reads CASSPSQDNEQFF. In nucleotides, the CDR3 is TGTGCCAGCTCACCTTCACAGGACAATGAGCAGTTCTTC.

V usage is TRBV7-9 and J usage is TRBJ2-1, with 7 bases aligning to TRBD2. This CDR3 region has 15 residues. With 5 bases clipped from V and 0 bases from J, the junction kept 4 bases outside the gene matches. From germline, CDR1 is SEHNR and CDR2 FQNEAQ (reference sequence). The CDR3 sequence: CASSGSGDSYNEQFF. The CDR3 nucleotides are TGTGCCAGCAGCGGGAGCGGGGACTCCTACAATGAGCAGTTCTTC.

The V and J genes are TRBV27 and TRBJ1-1, with 7 bases matching TRBD1. The trim removed 6 bases at V and 4 bases at J, leaving 8 bases unmatched. Per the germline V gene, CDR1 is MNHEY and CDR2 is SMNVEV (reference sequence). CDR3 length: 14 residues. CDR3 protein: CASSFFQGGTEAFF. The CDR3 DNA follows: TGTGCCAGCAGCTTCTTCCAGGGGGGCACTGAAGCTTTCTTT.

The chain employs TRBV3-1 (or the pseudogene TRBV3-2) and TRBJ2-6; 8 bases line up with TRBD1. In germline, CDR1 is LGHDT, CDR2 YNNKEL (reference sequence). The ends lost 1 base at V and 1 base at J; junction bases unmatched: 6. The CDR3 contains 18 residues. The CDR3 DNA is TGTGCCAGCAGCCAAGTTTCCAGGGGGCTATCTGGGGCCAACGTCCTGACTTTC. It encodes CASSQVSRGLSGANVLTF.

The chain combines TRBV30 with TRBJ2-3, with 7 bases that match TRBD2. Germline CDR1 and CDR2: GTSNPN and SVGIG (reference sequence). The CDR3 consists of 14 residues. Germline trimming cut 2 bases from V and 0 bases from J; bases unmatched to any gene: 2. CDR3 DNA sequence: TGTGCCTGGAGTACTAGCGATAGCACAGATACGCAGTATTTT. Its protein product is CAWSTSDSTDTQYF.

J is TRBJ2-2 and V is TRBV19, with no clear D. Trimming took off 0 bases at V and 5 bases at J, with 7 bases between the two ends. CDR1 is LNHDA, CDR2 SQIVND, per germline (reference sequence). This CDR3 is 14 amino acids long. The CDR3 sequence is CASSIDELTGELFF. DNA for the CDR3: TGTGCCAGTAGTATAGATGAGCTTACCGGGGAGCTGTTTTTT.

The rearrangement links TRBV5-1 to TRBJ2-3; D is ambiguous. Trimming cost V 1 base and J 4 bases, with 4 bases left between them. Per germline, CDR1 SGHRS and CDR2 YFSETQ. The CDR3 consists of 12 residues. CDR3 sequence: CASSLPADTQYF. The CDR3 DNA reads as TGCGCCAGCAGCTTGCCGGCAGATACGCAGTATTTT.

This chain connects TRBV7-3 to TRBJ2-1; D is ambiguous. V lost 5 bases and J lost 8, with 13 bases in between. Per the germline V gene, CDR1 is SGHTA and CDR2 is FQGTGA. The CDR3 covers 13 residues. The CDR3 protein is CASSPRFGDEQFF. The CDR3 DNA follows: TGTGCCAGCAGCCCCAGATTTGGGGATGAGCAGTTCTTC.

This chain connects TRBV2 to TRBJ2-7; D gene unclear. Trimming removed 3 bases at V and 2 bases at J, with 11 bases between. Per germline, CDR1 SNHLY and CDR2 FYNNEI. This CDR3 contains 14 residues. In DNA, the CDR3 is TGTGCCAGCAGTGAGTCAAGGCGAGCCTACGAGCAGTACTTC. This codes for CASSESRRAYEQYF.

The chain carries TRBV28 and TRBJ2-1; 8 bases agree with TRBD2. The CDR3 is made up of 19 amino acids. V lost 2 bases and J lost 3; bases outside the gene matches: 15. Germline CDR1 MDHEN, CDR2 SYDVKM. This CDR3 is CASSLGGLVSLYSYNEQFF. Here the CDR3 DNA reads TGTGCCAGCAGTTTAGGGGGACTAGTATCCCTCTATAGCTACAATGAGCAGTTCTTC.

The V and J genes are TRBV5-6 and TRBJ1-5; TRBD1 might be the D (5 bases). Trimming removed 4 bases from V and 6 bases from J, with 14 bases in between. CDR1 and CDR2 (germline): SGHDT, YYEEEE. The CDR3 loop spans 14 amino acids. CDR3 sequence reads: CASSPGVGAQPQHF. Here the CDR3 DNA reads TGTGCCAGCAGCCCGGGGGTCGGGGCTCAGCCCCAGCATTTT.

The V gene is TRBV27, the J gene TRBJ1-2; perhaps TRBD1 as D (5 bases). This CDR3 region has 14 residues. Germline CDR1 reads MNHEY; CDR2 reads SMNVEV (reference sequence). V was pared by 5 bases and J by 8 bases, with 18 bases between. The chain's CDR3 is CASSTTVEFGGYTF. In nucleotides, the CDR3 is TGTGCCAGCAGTACGACAGTCGAGTTCGGGGGCTACACCTTC.

The CDR3 here is CASRLLGTLGNGEQFF. The CDR3 coding sequence is TGCGCCAGCAGGTTACTAGGGACATTGGGGAATGGTGAGCAGTTCTTC. This sequence joins TRBV5-1 and TRBJ2-1; TRBD1 might be the D (6 bases). V was cut by 5 bases and J by 9 bases, with 24 bases left in between. The CDR3 length is 16 residues. The germline V gene encodes CDR1 SGHRS and CDR2 YFSETQ. Based on the CDR3 plus reference TRBV5-1 and TRBJ2-1, the full variable domain is KAGVTQTPRYLIKTRGQQVTLSCSPISGHRSVSWYQQTPGQGLQFLFEYFSETQRNKGNFPGRFSGRQFSNSRSEMNVSTLELGDSALYLCASRLLGTLGNGEQFFGPGTRLTVL.